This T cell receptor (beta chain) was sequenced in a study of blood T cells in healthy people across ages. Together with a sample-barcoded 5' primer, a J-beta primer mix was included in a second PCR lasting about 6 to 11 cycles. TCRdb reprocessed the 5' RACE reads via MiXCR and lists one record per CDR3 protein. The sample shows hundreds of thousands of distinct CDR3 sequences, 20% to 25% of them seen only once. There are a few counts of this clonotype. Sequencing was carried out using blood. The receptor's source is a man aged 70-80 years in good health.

CDR3 nucleotides: TGCAGTGCTAGAGGAAGCGGGACAGGAATACACTACGAGCAGTACTTC. Its protein product is CSARGSGTGIHYEQYF. J is TRBJ2-1 and V is TRBV20-1, with a possible D match to TRBD1 (8 bases). The DNA end lines up better with TRBJ2-7; the J call may be wrong. The CDR3 is 16 residues long. Germline CDR1 DFQATT, CDR2 SNEGSKA (reference sequence).